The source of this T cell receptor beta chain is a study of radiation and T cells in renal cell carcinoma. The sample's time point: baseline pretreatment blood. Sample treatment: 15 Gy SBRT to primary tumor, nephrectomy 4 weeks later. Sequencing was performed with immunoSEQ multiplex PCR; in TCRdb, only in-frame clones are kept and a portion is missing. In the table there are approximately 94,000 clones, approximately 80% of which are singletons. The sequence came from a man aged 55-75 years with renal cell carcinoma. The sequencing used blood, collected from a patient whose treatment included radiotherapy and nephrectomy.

The CDR3 nucleotides are TGTGCCAGCAGTCGCCGGGACAGACCCTACGAGCAGTACTTC. It encodes CASSRRDRPYEQYF. The chain combines TRBV2 with TRBJ2-7; the match to TRBD1 covers 7 bases. The ends lost 5 bases at V and 2 bases at J; junction bases unmatched: 6. Germline-derived CDR1 and CDR2 are SNHLY and FYNNEI. CDR3 length equals 14 residues.